This T cell receptor beta chain derives from a study of CD8+ T cells in alopecia areata. Study conclusions and caveats: Scalp repertoires also include resident alphabeta T cells from normal skin. It was less clear whether patients shared TCRs than it was in mice, possibly because of HLA.

The V gene's germline CDR1 is MNHEY and CDR2 SMNVEV (reference sequence). Losses at the gene ends were 3 bases for V and 6 bases for J; bases not matched to a gene: 4. CDR3 length: 14 residues. Researchers gathered lesional scalp punch biopsies and peripheral blood from patients with alopecia areata. Both CD4+ and CD8+ T cells were separated by sorting PBMCs. The sequencing template was cDNA reverse transcribed from extracted RNA. The table came from immunoSEQ multiplex PCR; TCRdb's copy has only in-frame clones and leaves some out. The table lists roughly 97,000 clones, roughly two fifths of them singletons. This clone was observed a few times. Its antigen is not identified.

The sequence was obtained from a human donor with alopecia areata. The specimen was CD4+ T cells sorted from blood. The chain carries TRBV27 and TRBJ2-2, with 7 bases aligning to TRBD2. CDR3 sequence (DNA): TGTGCCAGCAGTTTTGGAGCGGGGCCCGGGGAGCTGTTTTTT. Translating gives CASSFGAGPGELFF.